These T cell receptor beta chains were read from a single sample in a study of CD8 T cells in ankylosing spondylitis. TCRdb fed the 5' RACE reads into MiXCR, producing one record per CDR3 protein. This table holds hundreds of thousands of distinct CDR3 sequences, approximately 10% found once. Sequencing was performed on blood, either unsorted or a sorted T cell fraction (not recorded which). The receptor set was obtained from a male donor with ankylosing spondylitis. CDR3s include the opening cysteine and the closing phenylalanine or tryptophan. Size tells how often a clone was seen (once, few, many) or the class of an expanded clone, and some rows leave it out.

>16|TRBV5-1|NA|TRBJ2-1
CASSLAGTSLGHEQFF
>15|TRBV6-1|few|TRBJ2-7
CASSEVGSSSYEQYF
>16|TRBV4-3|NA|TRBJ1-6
CASSQDAREPNSPLHF
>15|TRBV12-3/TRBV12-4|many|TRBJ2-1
CASRADERPYNEQFF
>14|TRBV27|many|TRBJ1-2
CASREGGTVYGYTF
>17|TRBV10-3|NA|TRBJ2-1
CAIMGTSGIRSYNEQFF
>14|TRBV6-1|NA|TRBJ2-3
CASTRLVPGDTQYF
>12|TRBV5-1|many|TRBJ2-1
CASSLLSGEQFF
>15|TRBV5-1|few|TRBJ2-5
CASSFPLLGQETQYF
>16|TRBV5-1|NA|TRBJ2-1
CASSFMPSGSFNEQFF
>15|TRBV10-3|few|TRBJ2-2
CATYYRDRGTGELFF
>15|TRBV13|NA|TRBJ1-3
CASSLGARSGNTIYF
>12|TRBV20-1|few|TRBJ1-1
CSAKRMNTEAFF
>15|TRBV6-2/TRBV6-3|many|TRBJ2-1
CASSYGLAVYNEQFF
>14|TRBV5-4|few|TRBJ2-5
CASSLQGSRETQYF
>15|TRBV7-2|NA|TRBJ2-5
CASHLLPGGAGAQYF
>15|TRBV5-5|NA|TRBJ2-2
CASSWAGPDTGELFF
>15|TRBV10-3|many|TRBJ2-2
CAISSAGANTGELFF
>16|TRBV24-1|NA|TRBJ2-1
CATSDDSGRIDNEQFF
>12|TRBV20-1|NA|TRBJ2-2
CSARRLGGELFF
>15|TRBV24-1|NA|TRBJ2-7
CATTPGTRRTYEQYF
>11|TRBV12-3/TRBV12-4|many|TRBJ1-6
CASSFASPLHF
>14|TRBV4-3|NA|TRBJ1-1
CASSLIPGPAGAFF
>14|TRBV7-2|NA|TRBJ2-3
CASSMTGFTDTQYF
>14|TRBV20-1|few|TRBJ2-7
CSARDPDRAYEQYF
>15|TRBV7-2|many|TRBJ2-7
CASSRSASGPYEQYF
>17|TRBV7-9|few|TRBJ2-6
CASSPRGGGSGANVLTF
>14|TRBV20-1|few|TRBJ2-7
CSATRTGGMYEQYF
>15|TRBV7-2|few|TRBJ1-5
CASSLVPESNQPQHF
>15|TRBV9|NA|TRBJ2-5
CASSVMGQGEETQYF
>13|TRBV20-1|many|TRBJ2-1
CSASGSFYNEQFF
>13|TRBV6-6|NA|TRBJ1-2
CASSYPDSLGYTF
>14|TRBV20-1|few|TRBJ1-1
CSAKLGASNTEAFF
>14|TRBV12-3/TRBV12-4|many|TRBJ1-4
CASSLTGGQEKLFF
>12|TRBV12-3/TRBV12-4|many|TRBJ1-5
CASSRYNQPQHF
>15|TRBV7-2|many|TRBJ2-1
CASSLLGDSYNEQFF
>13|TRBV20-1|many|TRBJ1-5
CSARGDSNQPQHF
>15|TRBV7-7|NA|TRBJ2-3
CASSPSSGRADTQYF
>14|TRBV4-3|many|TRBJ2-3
CASSQAGVTDTQYF
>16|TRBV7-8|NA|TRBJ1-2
CASSLGGYEANYGYTF
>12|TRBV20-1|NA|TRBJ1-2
CSAHGRLESYTF